This record concerns one T cell receptor (beta chain) sequence. Its antigen is undetermined. Trimming at V came to 3 bases and at J to 8 bases, leaving 7 bases not matched to a gene. The germline V gene encodes CDR1 SNHLY and CDR2 FYNNEI. This CDR3 is 16 amino acids long. This entry comes from a study of cytomegalovirus exposure and HLA in healthy donors. Study-wide findings and caveats: As confirmed in vitro, three CMV-associated chains were specific for CMV antigens. Segments of the TCR beta V type were, in most cases, productive about 90% or about 30% of the time in an earlier analysis. Clonal expansion, a later analysis showed, was greater in HLA-associated TCR beta chains than in equally common others.

Both 60 Vbeta primers and 13 Jbeta primers went into the PCR. Sequencing used immunoSEQ multiplex PCR; TCRdb keeps in-frame clones, though not all of them. The repertoire holds fewer than 150,000 clones, with about 78% as singletons. The sequenced sample was PBMCs. V is TRBV2 and J is TRBJ2-1, with 13 bases lining up with TRBD2. The receptor comes from a male donor in good health and CMV-seronegative. The DNA for the CDR3 is TGTGCCAGCAGTGATGGGACTAGCGGGGCCTGGGATGAGCAGTTCTTC. Translation: CASSDGTSGAWDEQFF.